This TCR beta chain was obtained from a study of blood T cell repertoires in COVID-19. This table comes from immunoSEQ multiplex PCR, and its TCRdb copy is limited to in-frame clones, with some not included. The sample lists about 220,000 clones, more than 65% occurring once. Deletions cut 1 base from V and 10 bases from J, with 12 bases between. This CDR3 has 13 amino acids. Germline loops: CDR1 SGDLS, CDR2 YYNGEE. The sequenced material came from peripheral blood. The chain links TRBV9 to TRBJ2-1; TRBD1 might be the D (5 bases). The receptor comes from a man aged 35 to 55 who had recovered from COVID-19. This CDR3 is CASSVLWGGEQFF. CDR3 sequence (DNA): TGTGCCAGCAGCGTATTATGGGGCGGCGAGCAGTTCTTC.